These 9 T cell receptor beta chains were sequenced from one sample in a study of T cells in Graves' hyperthyroidism and ophthalmopathy. The source material, RNA transcripts, was used to amplify TCR beta CDR3 regions. Researchers ran a first-round RT-PCR on the TCR CDR3 using the HTBI primer set. TCRdb independently ran MiXCR on the multiplex PCR reads; one entry per CDR3 protein. The data show about 560,000 distinct CDR3 sequences, approximately 15% seen once. Source material: blood. Source of these receptors: a woman under 30 with Graves' hyperthyroidism.

With regard to this clonotype: A much bigger clone sits one base away, suggesting this may be a read error. V usage is TRBV2 and J usage is TRBJ2-2; D tentatively fits TRBD1 or TRBD2 (5 bases each). The CDR3 is 14 residues long. Germline loops: CDR1 SNHLY, CDR2 FYNNEI. The CDR3 region has the DNA TGTGCCAGCAGCTGGACACCCTACACCGGGGAGCTGTCTTTT. Protein: CASSWTPYTGELSF.

There are many counts of this clonotype. The rearrangement uses TRBV28 and TRBJ2-2; D gene unclear. The CDR3 runs 16 residues. Germline CDR1 is MDHEN and CDR2 is SYDVKM. Trimming took 6 bases from V and 0 from J, leaving 14 bases between them. CDR3 nucleotides: TGTGCCAGCAGGCCTCAGGTGGGCGCGAACACCGGGGAGCTGTTTTTT. This encodes CASRPQVGANTGELFF.

This clonotype was detected a few times. The rearrangement links TRBV24-1 to TRBJ1-1, with 9 positions matching TRBD1. The CDR3 extends over 13 amino acids. Trimming cost V 11 bases and J 0 bases; bases outside gene matches: 3. Looked up from germline, CDR1 is KGHDR and CDR2 is SFDVKD. Here the CDR3 DNA reads TGTGCCAGGACAGGGGAGATGAACACTGAAGCTTTCTTT. Amino acids: CARTGEMNTEAFF.

In nucleotides, the CDR3 is TGTGCCAGCAGCTTGGAGGATGAGCAGTTCTTC. Translation gives CASSLEDEQFF. V and J are TRBV5-6 and TRBJ2-1; D remains unclear. Trimming took off 0 bases at V and 8 bases at J, with 3 bases between the two ends. Germline CDR1 is SGHDT and CDR2 is YYEEEE. This CDR3 has 11 residues.

This clonotype was seen a handful of times. The chain joins TRBV18 to TRBJ1-4; a weak D match, TRBD1 (5 bases). Looked up from germline, CDR1 is KGHSH and CDR2 is LQKENI. This CDR3 comprises 16 residues. The ends were cut back, 0 bases at V and 1 base at J, with 9 bases in the middle. As DNA, the CDR3 is TGTGCCAGCTCACCACCGGGGACGGTAACTAATGAAAAACTGTTTTTT. It yields the protein CASSPPGTVTNEKLFF. The whole variable domain, filled in from reference TRBV18 and TRBJ1-4, reads NAGVMQNPRHLVRRRGQEARLRCSPMKGHSHVYWYRQLPEEGLKFMVYLQKENIIDESGMPKERFSAEFPKEGPSILRIQQVVRGDSAAYFCASSPPGTVTNEKLFFGSGTQLSVL.

This clonotype was recorded many times. The V gene is TRBV12-3 or TRBV12-4, the J gene TRBJ1-1; D is ambiguous. V shed 2 bases and J shed 1 base, with 8 bases lying between them. The CDR3 covers 14 residues. CDR3 region: CASSLKGGNTEAFF. In DNA form, the CDR3 reads TGTGCCAGCAGTTTAAAGGGAGGGAACACTGAAGCTTTCTTT.

With respect to this clonotype: A clone one base away is much larger, so this may be a read error. This chain joins TRBV3-1 and TRBJ2-3, with D unresolved. The CDR3 is 12 residues long. Germline V gene lookup returns CDR1 LGHDT and CDR2 YNNKEL (reference sequence). The CDR3 DNA reads as TGTGCCAACAGCCCGGGCCCGGATACGCAGTATTTT. It is translated as CANSPGPDTQYF.

The genes are TRBV11-2 and TRBJ2-5; 8 nucleotides align to TRBD2. V lost 6 bases and J lost 1; bases outside the gene matches: 13. Looked up from germline, CDR1 is SGHAT and CDR2 is FQNNGV. This CDR3 region has 17 residues. Here the CDR3 DNA reads TGTGCCAGCAGTCCACACCCAGCGGGAGCGCTCCAAGAGACCCAGTACTTC. Amino acid sequence: CASSPHPAGALQETQYF.

Only a few counts were recorded for this clonotype. The rearrangement links TRBV5-1 to TRBJ2-2, with 13 bases that match TRBD2. The length of the CDR3 is 17 residues. V dropped 4 bases and J dropped 1; count of bases not matched to a gene: 4. The germline V gene has CDR1 SGHRS and CDR2 YFSETQ. Here the CDR3 DNA reads TGCGCCAGCAGCCACGGACTAGCGGGGGAGAACACCGGGGAGCTGTTTTTT. This translates into CASSHGLAGENTGELFF.